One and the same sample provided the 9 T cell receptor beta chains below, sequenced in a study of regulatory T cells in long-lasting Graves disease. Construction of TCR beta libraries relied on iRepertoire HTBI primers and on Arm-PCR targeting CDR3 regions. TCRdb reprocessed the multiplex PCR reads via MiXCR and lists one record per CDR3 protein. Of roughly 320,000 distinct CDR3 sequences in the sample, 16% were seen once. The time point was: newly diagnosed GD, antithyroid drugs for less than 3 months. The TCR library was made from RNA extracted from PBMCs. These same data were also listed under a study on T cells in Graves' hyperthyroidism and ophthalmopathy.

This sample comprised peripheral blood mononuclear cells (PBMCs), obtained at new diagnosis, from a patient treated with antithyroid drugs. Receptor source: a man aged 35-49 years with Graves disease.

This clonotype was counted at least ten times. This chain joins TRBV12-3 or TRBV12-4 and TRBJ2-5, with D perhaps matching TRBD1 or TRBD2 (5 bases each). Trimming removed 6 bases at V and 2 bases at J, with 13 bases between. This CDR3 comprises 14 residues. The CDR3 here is CASSRGVWQETQYF. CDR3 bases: TGTGCCAGCAGCCGAGGGGTGTGGCAAGAGACCCAGTACTTC.

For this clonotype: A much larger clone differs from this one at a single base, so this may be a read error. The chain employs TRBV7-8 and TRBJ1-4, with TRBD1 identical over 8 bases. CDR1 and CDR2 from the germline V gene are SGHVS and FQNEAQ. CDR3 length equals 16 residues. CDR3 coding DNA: TGTGCCAGCAGCCTGAGGACAGGGACGAAGAATGTAAAACTGTTTTTT. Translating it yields CASSLRTGTKNVKLFF.

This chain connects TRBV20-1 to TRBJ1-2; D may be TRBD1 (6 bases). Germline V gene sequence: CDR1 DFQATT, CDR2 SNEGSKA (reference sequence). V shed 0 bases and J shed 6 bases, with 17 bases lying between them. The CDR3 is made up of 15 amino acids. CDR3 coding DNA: TGCAGTGCTAGAGATTTGGGGCGGACAGCTAATGGCTACACCTTC. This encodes CSARDLGRTANGYTF.

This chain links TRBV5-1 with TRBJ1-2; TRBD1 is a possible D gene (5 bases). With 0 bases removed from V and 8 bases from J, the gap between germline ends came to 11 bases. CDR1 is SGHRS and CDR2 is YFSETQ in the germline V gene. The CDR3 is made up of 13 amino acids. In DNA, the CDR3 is TGCGCCAGCAGCTTGGGACAGACGGGAGGCTACACCTTC. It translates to CASSLGQTGGYTF.

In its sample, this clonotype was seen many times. CDR3 region: CASSLNRGEQYF. The CDR3 coding sequence is TGTGCCAGCAGCCTTAATCGTGGGGAGCAGTACTTC. The chain recombines TRBV11-2 with TRBJ2-7, with D unresolved. V lost 5 bases and J lost 7, with 12 bases in between. This CDR3 spans 12 amino acids. CDR1 and CDR2 (germline): SGHAT, FQNNGV. Full variable domain (rest looked up from reference TRBV11-2 and TRBJ2-7): EAGVAQSPRYKIIEKRQSVAFWCNPISGHATLYWYQQILGQGPKLLIQFQNNGVVDDSQLPKDRFSAERLKGVDSTLKIQPAKLEDSAVYLCASSLNRGEQYFGPGTRLTVT.

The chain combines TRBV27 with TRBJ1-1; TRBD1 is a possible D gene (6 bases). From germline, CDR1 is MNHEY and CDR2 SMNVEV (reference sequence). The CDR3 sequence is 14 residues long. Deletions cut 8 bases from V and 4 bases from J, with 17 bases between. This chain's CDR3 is CASGWRGKGTEAFF. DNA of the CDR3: TGTGCCAGCGGCTGGAGGGGGAAAGGCACTGAAGCTTTCTTT.

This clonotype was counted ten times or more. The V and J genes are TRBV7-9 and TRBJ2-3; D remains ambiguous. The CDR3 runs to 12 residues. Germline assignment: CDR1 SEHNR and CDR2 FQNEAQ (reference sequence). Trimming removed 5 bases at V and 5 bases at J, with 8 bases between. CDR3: CASSPVGDTQYF. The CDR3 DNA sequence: TGTGCCAGCAGCCCGGTCGGAGATACGCAGTATTTT.

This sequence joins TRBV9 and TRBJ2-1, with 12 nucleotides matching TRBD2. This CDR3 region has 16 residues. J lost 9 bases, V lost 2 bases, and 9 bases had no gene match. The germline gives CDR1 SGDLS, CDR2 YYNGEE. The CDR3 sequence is CASSVTLAGGVGEQFF. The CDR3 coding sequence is TGTGCCAGCAGCGTCACACTAGCGGGGGGCGTAGGTGAGCAGTTCTTC.

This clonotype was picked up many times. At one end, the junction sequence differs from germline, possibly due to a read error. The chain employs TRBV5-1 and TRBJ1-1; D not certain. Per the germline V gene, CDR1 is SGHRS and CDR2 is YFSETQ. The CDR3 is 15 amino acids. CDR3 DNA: TGTGCCAGCAGCTTGCCCGGGGAGAGGAGCACTGAAGCTTTCTTT. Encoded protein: CASSLPGERSTEAFF.